The 29 T cell receptor beta chains below were found in one sample sequenced in a study of shared clonotypes between healthy human individuals. The method was immunoSEQ multiplex PCR; TCRdb's version includes in-frame clones alone and lacks a portion of them. Found here are 950,000 to 1,100,000 clones, about three quarters of them singletons; the top ten hold about 1.5%. Sample: memory CD4+ T cells sorted from blood. Regarding subset: CD45RA-negative fraction. These TCRs come from a man aged 18 to 29 in good health.

Note on this clone: Different DNA sequences within this sample yield the same CDR3. The chain employs TRBV11-3 and TRBJ2-2; perhaps TRBD2 as D (5 bases). There are 13 residues in the CDR3. V was trimmed by 0 bases and J by 6 bases, leaving 5 bases between them. Germline assignment: CDR1 SGHNT and CDR2 YENEEA. The CDR3 protein is CASSLEGAGELFF. The CDR3 bases are TGTGCCAGCAGCTTAGAGGGAGCCGGGGAGCTGTTTTTT. The full variable domain, rest sourced from reference TRBV11-3 and TRBJ2-2, is EAGVVQSPRYKIIEKKQPVAFWCNPISGHNTLYWYLQNLGQGPELLIRYENEEAVDDSQLPKDRFSAERLKGVDSTLKIQPAELGDSAVYLCASSLEGAGELFFGEGSRLTVL.

The chain couples TRBV6-5 to TRBJ2-1; D ambiguous. The CDR3 totals 13 residues. CDR1 and CDR2 from the germline V gene are MNHEY and SVGAGI. Trimming cost V 0 bases and J 4 bases, with 4 bases left between them. The CDR3 spells CASSYSTYNEQFF. For the CDR3, the DNA is TGTGCCAGCAGTTACTCAACATACAATGAGCAGTTCTTC.

V usage is TRBV11-2 and J usage is TRBJ2-2, with 9 bases identical to TRBD1. CDR1 and CDR2 from the germline V gene are SGHAT and FQNNGV. The V segment lost 8 bases and the J segment 7 bases; nucleotides outside the gene matches: 8. This CDR3 contains 14 residues. The DNA for the CDR3 is TGTGCCAGCTTGGGACAGGGAGCAGGCGGGGAGCTGTTTTTT. Protein product: CASLGQGAGGELFF.

This chain links TRBV28 with TRBJ1-3; 9 bases agree with TRBD1. The CDR3 sequence is 15 residues long. In germline, CDR1 is MDHEN, CDR2 SYDVKM. V dropped 5 bases and J dropped 1; count of bases not matched to a gene: 3. The CDR3 sequence: CASSKGTGSGNTIYF. For the CDR3, the DNA is TGTGCCAGCAGTAAAGGGACAGGGTCTGGAAACACCATATATTTT.

The chain carries TRBV19 and TRBJ2-5; 13 positions agree with TRBD2. Germline lookup yields CDR1 LNHDA and CDR2 SQIVND (reference sequence). The CDR3 runs 16 residues. The J segment lost 2 bases and the V segment lost 3 bases, leaving 3 bases of the junction unmatched. CDR3 residues: CASSIQTSGGQETQYF. The DNA for the CDR3 is TGTGCCAGTAGTATCCAGACTAGCGGGGGGCAAGAGACCCAGTACTTC.

Regarding this clone: This CDR3 is also generated by other DNA sequences in the sample. This sequence joins TRBV10-3 and TRBJ2-7; D unresolved. Between the trimmed V and J ends, which lost 10 bases and 1 base, there was a span of 11 bases. This CDR3 has 12 residues. Germline lookup yields CDR1 ENHRY and CDR2 SYGVKD. For the CDR3, the DNA is TGTGCCACGGAGACCGGTTCCTACGAGCAGTACTTC. This sequence encodes CATETGSYEQYF.

This clone came up a few times. The chain employs TRBV14 and TRBJ1-1, with TRBD1 matching over 7 bases. This CDR3 has 12 amino acids. Germline CDR1 and CDR2: SGHDN and FVKESK. J gave up 10 bases and V 3 bases, and 5 bases lay outside the gene matches. CDR3 residues: CASSQGQLRAFF. The CDR3 DNA follows: TGTGCCAGCAGCCAGGGACAGTTGCGAGCTTTCTTT.

As DNA, the CDR3 is TGTGCCAGCAGTAAAACCACAGGATCTAACTATGGCTACACCTTC. It is translated as CASSKTTGSNYGYTF. The gene calls are TRBV7-9 and TRBJ1-2; D possibly corresponds to TRBD1 (5 bases). Germline V lookup: CDR1 SEHNR, CDR2 FQNEAQ (reference sequence). The ends were cut back, 6 bases at V and 0 bases at J, with 14 bases in the middle. The CDR3 has 15 amino acids. Full variable domain (remainder filled in from reference TRBV7-9 and TRBJ1-2): DTGVSQNPRHKITKRGQNVTFRCDPISEHNRLYWYRQTLGQGPEFLTYFQNEAQLEKSRLLSDRFSAERPKGSFSTLEIQRTEQGDSAMYLCASSKTTGSNYGYTFGSGTRLTVV.

This clone was counted a single time. The chain couples TRBV19 to TRBJ1-4; D might be TRBD1 (5 bases). Trimming cost V 3 bases and J 7 bases, with 15 bases left between them. CDR1 and CDR2 from the germline V gene are LNHDA and SQIVND (reference sequence). This CDR3 is built from 15 residues. The CDR3 DNA reads as TGTGCCAGTAGTATGGGGGGGTCACGAGTTGAAAAACTGTTTTTT. It encodes CASSMGGSRVEKLFF.

The chain couples TRBV7-9 to TRBJ2-1; D is perhaps TRBD1 or TRBD2 (7 bases each). V was trimmed by 5 bases and J by 5 bases, leaving 19 bases between them. Germline CDR1 is SEHNR and CDR2 is FQNEAQ (reference sequence). This CDR3 is built from 16 residues. DNA for the CDR3: TGTGCCAGCAGCCCGGAGGGCAGGGGGACTAACAATGAGCAGTTCTTC. Its protein is CASSPEGRGTNNEQFF. Combining the CDR3 with reference TRBV7-9 and TRBJ2-1 gives the whole variable domain DTGVSQNPRHKITKRGQNVTFRCDPISEHNRLYWYRQTLGQGPEFLTYFQNEAQLEKSRLLSDRFSAERPKGSFSTLEIQRTEQGDSAMYLCASSPEGRGTNNEQFFGPGTRLTVL.

The CDR3 spells CASRPLTGTKSSYEQYF. The CDR3 DNA reads as TGTGCCAGCCGCCCACTTACCGGGACCAAGAGCTCCTACGAGCAGTACTTC. The V and J genes are TRBV2 and TRBJ2-7; possibly TRBD1 or TRBD2 for D (5 bases each). Trimming removed 8 bases at V and 0 bases at J, with 23 bases between. Germline V CDR1 and CDR2: SNHLY, FYNNEI. The CDR3 has 17 residues. The full variable domain, in which reference TRBV2 and TRBJ2-7 provide the parts outside the CDR3, is EPEVTQTPSHQVTQMGQEVILRCVPISNHLYFYWYRQILGQKVEFLVSFYNNEISEKSEIFDDQFSVERPDGSNFTLKIRSTKLEDSAMYFCASRPLTGTKSSYEQYFGPGTRLTVT.

This chain connects TRBV28 to TRBJ2-2; maybe TRBD2 (6 bases). Germline CDR1 and CDR2: MDHEN and SYDVKM. This CDR3 contains 16 residues. The V end was cut by 6 bases, the J end by 4 bases, with 18 bases between. The DNA for the CDR3 is TGTGCCAGCAGACCCCCGAGGCCCGGGGGCACCGGGGAGCTGTTTTTT. Residues: CASRPPRPGGTGELFF.

The chain uses TRBV19 and TRBJ2-5; 7 bases match TRBD1. Per the germline V gene, CDR1 is LNHDA and CDR2 is SQIVND (reference sequence). The V segment lost 1 base and the J segment 4 bases; nucleotides outside the gene matches: 12. The CDR3 totals 17 residues. The CDR3 is CASSIGLVTSGGETQYF. In DNA form, the CDR3 reads TGTGCCAGTAGTATAGGCCTAGTAACCTCAGGGGGAGAGACCCAGTACTTC.

The chain joins TRBV18 to TRBJ2-1, with D perhaps TRBD1 or TRBD2 (5 bases each). Trimming pared 4 bases from V and 2 bases from J, leaving 9 bases between. The CDR3 is 14 residues long. The V gene's germline CDR1 is KGHSH and CDR2 LQKENI. The CDR3 region has the DNA TGTGCCAGCTCACGAGGGGCCACCTACAATGAGCAGTTCTTC. Its translation: CASSRGATYNEQFF.

The chain combines TRBV9 with TRBJ2-7, with 7 bases matching TRBD1. Germline V lookup: CDR1 SGDLS, CDR2 YYNGEE. The CDR3 extends over 15 amino acids. Trimming took 3 bases from V and 9 from J; bases not matched to a gene: 15. The CDR3, as DNA: TGTGCCAGCAGCGCGGACAGGCCCGGTCTCTCGTCGCAGTACTTC. This sequence encodes CASSADRPGLSSQYF.

This clone was seen more than once but under ten times. The rearrangement joins TRBV18 to TRBJ2-2; perhaps TRBD1 as D (6 bases). Looked up from germline, CDR1 is KGHSH and CDR2 is LQKENI. The V end lost 5 bases, the J end lost 2 bases, and 15 bases lay between the germline ends. This CDR3 is 16 amino acids long. CDR3 region: CASSSDLGGNTGELFF. CDR3 DNA sequence: TGTGCCAGCTCATCCGATTTAGGGGGAAACACCGGGGAGCTGTTTTTT.

The chain combines TRBV7-2 with TRBJ1-2, with a weak D call TRBD1 (5 bases). In germline, CDR1 is SGHTA, CDR2 FQGNSA. The CDR3 sequence is 15 residues long. Trimming took off 2 bases at V and 5 bases at J, with 15 bases between the two ends. CDR3 nucleotide sequence: TGTGCCAGCAGCTTATTAGGGACCGCCGATTATGGCTACACCTTC. Protein sequence: CASSLLGTADYGYTF. Drawing the rest from reference TRBV7-2 and TRBJ1-2, the complete variable domain is GAGVSQSPSNKVTEKGKDVELRCDPISGHTALYWYRQSLGQGLEFLIYFQGNSAPDKSGLPSDRFSAERTGGSVSTLTIQRTQQEDSAVYLCASSLLGTADYGYTFGSGTRLTVV.

The chain employs TRBV27 and TRBJ2-1; perhaps D is TRBD1 or TRBD2 (8 bases each). Germline V gene sequence: CDR1 MNHEY, CDR2 SMNVEV (reference sequence). The ends were cut back, 5 bases at V and 5 bases at J, with 25 bases in the middle. This CDR3 spans 18 amino acids. CDR3 nucleotides: TGTGCCAGCAGTCCCCGACAGGGGTGGCGGGAGGTGGACAATGAGCAGTTCTTC. Translation: CASSPRQGWREVDNEQFF.

The rearrangement uses TRBV30 and TRBJ2-1, with 14 bases fitting TRBD2. Trimming removed 1 base from V and 9 bases from J; junction bases left unmatched: 14. The germline gives CDR1 GTSNPN, CDR2 SVGIG (reference sequence). The CDR3 is 18 residues long. The CDR3 sequence is CAWSAAWTSGRKFGEQFF. The CDR3, as DNA: TGTGCCTGGAGTGCAGCATGGACTAGCGGGAGGAAGTTTGGTGAGCAGTTCTTC. Together with reference TRBV30 and TRBJ2-1, the CDR3 gives the full variable domain: SQTIHQWPATLVQPVGSPLSLECTVEGTSNPNLYWYRQAAGRGLQLLFYSVGIGQISSEVPQNLSASRPQDRQFILSSKKLLLSDSGFYLCAWSAAWTSGRKFGEQFFGPGTRLTVL.

With regard to this clone: Other DNA sequences in the same sample also yield this CDR3. The chain recombines TRBV7-2 with TRBJ2-2; D uncertain. Germline V gene lookup returns CDR1 SGHTA and CDR2 FQGNSA. The V end lost 3 bases, the J end lost 1 base, and 6 bases lay between the germline ends. The CDR3 sequence is 14 residues long. The CDR3 protein is CASSFSGNTGELFF. The CDR3 DNA follows: TGTGCCAGCAGCTTTTCCGGGAACACCGGGGAGCTGTTTTTT.

The chain combines TRBV6-5 with TRBJ1-4; 10 bases match TRBD1. The CDR3 has 14 residues. V lost 5 bases, J lost 8 bases, and 5 bases stayed unmatched. CDR1 and CDR2 from the germline V gene are MNHEY and SVGAGI. The CDR3 DNA follows: TGTGCCAGCAGTGGGACAGGGGCATGGGAAAAACTGTTTTTT. It specifies CASSGTGAWEKLFF.

J is TRBJ2-7 and V is TRBV27; possible D gene TRBD1, 6 bases. The CDR3 has 11 residues. Per the germline V gene, CDR1 is MNHEY and CDR2 is SMNVEV (reference sequence). V lost 3 bases to trimming and J lost 8 bases, with 8 bases between them. CDR3: CASSFDRKQYF. For the CDR3, the DNA is TGTGCCAGCAGTTTCGACAGGAAGCAGTACTTC.

CDR3 nucleotides: TGTGCCACCAGCAGAGATGGGGCGAGTGAGCAGTTCTTC. Translation gives CATSRDGASEQFF. J is TRBJ2-1 and V is TRBV15; D might be TRBD1 (5 bases). The germline gives CDR1 LNHNV, CDR2 YYDKDF (reference sequence). The CDR3 runs 13 residues. The V end was cut by 0 bases, the J end by 9 bases, with 9 bases between.

This clone has a handful of counts. The chain couples TRBV9 to TRBJ1-6; D is unclear. With 4 bases removed from V and 5 bases from J, the gap between germline ends came to 16 bases. CDR1 and CDR2 from the germline V gene are SGDLS and YYNGEE. The CDR3 spans 16 residues. The CDR3 loop is CASSFAPGADNSPLHF. The DNA of the CDR3 is TGTGCCAGCAGCTTCGCTCCGGGTGCAGATAATTCACCCCTCCACTTT. Supplemented by reference TRBV9 and TRBJ1-6, the full variable domain reads DSGVTQTPKHLITATGQRVTLRCSPRSGDLSVYWYQQSLDQGLQFLIQYYNGEERAKGNILERFSAQQFPDLHSELNLSSLELGDSALYFCASSFAPGADNSPLHFGNGTRLTVT.

This sequence joins TRBV2 and TRBJ2-2; TRBD1 might be the D (5 bases). Germline CDR1 and CDR2: SNHLY and FYNNEI. V lost 8 bases, J lost 5 bases, and 12 bases lay in between. The CDR3 extends over 13 amino acids. CDR3 DNA sequence: TGTGCCAGCTGCCCGCAGGGTACCGGGGAGCTGTTTTTT. Translated, it gives CASCPQGTGELFF. Together with reference TRBV2 and TRBJ2-2, the CDR3 gives the full variable domain: EPEVTQTPSHQVTQMGQEVILRCVPISNHLYFYWYRQILGQKVEFLVSFYNNEISEKSEIFDDQFSVERPDGSNFTLKIRSTKLEDSAMYFCASCPQGTGELFFGEGSRLTVL.

The rearrangement joins TRBV15 to TRBJ1-4, with D possibly being TRBD1 (6 bases). Germline loops: CDR1 LNHNV, CDR2 YYDKDF (reference sequence). Trimming took 3 bases from V and 8 from J, leaving 16 bases between them. This CDR3 spans 15 amino acids. CDR3 sequence reads: CATSSKRTVGEKLFF. The CDR3 DNA sequence: TGTGCCACCAGCAGCAAACGGACAGTGGGCGAAAAACTGTTTTTT.

A word on this clone: This may be a read error, as it is one base from a much larger clone. The identical CDR3 is also encoded by other nucleotide sequences in the sample. V usage is TRBV7-9 and J usage is TRBJ2-2, with unresolved D. V was cut by 1 base and J by 6 bases, with 3 bases left in between. The germline CDR1 and CDR2 sequences are SEHNR and FQNEAQ (reference sequence). The CDR3 covers 12 residues. The CDR3: CASSLDSGELFF. CDR3 in DNA: TGTGCCAGCAGCTTAGACTCCGGGGAGCTGTTTTTT. Full variable domain (rest looked up from reference TRBV7-9 and TRBJ2-2): DTGVSQNPRHKITKRGQNVTFRCDPISEHNRLYWYRQTLGQGPEFLTYFQNEAQLEKSRLLSDRFSAERPKGSFSTLEIQRTEQGDSAMYLCASSLDSGELFFGEGSRLTVL.

The chain carries TRBV28 and TRBJ2-7; D is ambiguous. V lost 1 base and J 2 bases, leaving 9 bases between the germline ends. Germline lookup yields CDR1 MDHEN and CDR2 SYDVKM. This CDR3 has 14 residues. DNA for the CDR3: TGTGCCAGCAGTTTATCGCGACGGCCCTACGAGCAGTACTTC. This translates into CASSLSRRPYEQYF.

In this sample, this clone turned up a few times. The gene calls are TRBV29-1 and TRBJ1-1, with D possibly being TRBD1 (5 bases). This CDR3 contains 13 residues. Per germline, CDR1 SQVTM and CDR2 ANQGSEA. V was cut by 6 bases and J by 0 bases, with 11 bases left in between. For the CDR3, the DNA is TGCAGCGTACGTGGGGCACTGAACACTGAAGCTTTCTTT. Its translation: CSVRGALNTEAFF.